These 28 T cell receptor beta chains share one sample of origin, sequenced in a study of beta chain features in type 1 diabetes. General study findings and limits: All four CD4+ subsets from Type 1 diabetes patients carried moderately but significantly shorter TCRB CDR3s.

Expressed TCRB transcripts were sequenced because the entire RNA isolate underwent reverse transcription. The protocol was immunoSEQ multiplex PCR, while the TCRdb copy is restricted to in-frame clones and leaves out a portion. The sample lists 300,000 or so clones, approximately 9.9% seen once, with roughly 1% in the top ten. The antigens these receptors bind are not known. The sequencing input was central memory CD4+ T cells from blood. The source is a man aged 30 to 45 with type 1 diabetes.

This clone has more than one count but fewer than ten. The chain couples TRBV30 to TRBJ1-5, with a tentative D call TRBD1 (5 bases). The length of the CDR3 is 15 residues. The ends were cut back, 1 base at V and 5 bases at J, with 15 bases in the middle. CDR1 is GTSNPN and CDR2 is SVGIG in the germline V gene (reference sequence). The CDR3, as DNA: TGTGCCTGGAGTGCCCGGACCCCGGGGGATCAGCCCCAGCATTTT. This translates into CAWSARTPGDQPQHF. The whole variable domain, remainder taken from reference TRBV30 and TRBJ1-5, is SQTIHQWPATLVQPVGSPLSLECTVEGTSNPNLYWYRQAAGRGLQLLFYSVGIGQISSEVPQNLSASRPQDRQFILSSKKLLLSDSGFYLCAWSARTPGDQPQHFGDGTRLSIL.

The chain uses TRBV6-6 and TRBJ1-6, with D unresolved. The CDR3 sequence is 16 residues long. V gave up 3 bases and J gave up 1 base, with 10 bases separating them. CDR1 is MNHNY and CDR2 is SVGAGI in the germline V gene (reference sequence). The CDR3 sequence is CASSYSQESYNSPLHF. CDR3 nucleotide sequence: TGTGCCAGCAGTTATTCCCAGGAGTCCTATAATTCACCCCTCCACTTT.

Comments on this clone: A much larger clone sits a single nucleotide away, making a read error possible. This chain joins TRBV2 and TRBJ1-1, with D possibly TRBD1 on 5 matching bases. Per the germline V gene, CDR1 is SNHLY and CDR2 is FYNNEI. The CDR3 runs 13 residues. V dropped 8 bases and J dropped 4 bases, with 14 bases sitting between them. This CDR3 reads CASQAQGSTEAFF. The CDR3 nucleotides read TGTGCCAGCCAAGCTCAGGGAAGCACTGAAGCTTTCTTT.

This clone occurred a few times. V usage is TRBV7-2 and J usage is TRBJ2-4, with 12 bases aligning to TRBD2. Germline CDR1 and CDR2: SGHTA and FQGNSA. The J segment lost 4 bases and the V segment lost 5 bases, leaving 3 bases of the junction unmatched. There are 15 residues in the CDR3. CDR3 in DNA: TGTGCCAGCAGCCCCGGGACTAGCGGGAAAAACATTCAGTACTTC. This codes for CASSPGTSGKNIQYF. Full variable domain (missing parts from reference TRBV7-2 and TRBJ2-4): GAGVSQSPSNKVTEKGKDVELRCDPISGHTALYWYRQSLGQGLEFLIYFQGNSAPDKSGLPSDRFSAERTGGSVSTLTIQRTQQEDSAVYLCASSPGTSGKNIQYFGAGTRLSVL.

The V gene is TRBV4-3, the J gene TRBJ1-2; possibly TRBD1 for D (5 bases). The V end lost 4 bases, the J end lost 2 bases, and 5 bases lay between the germline ends. This CDR3 contains 12 residues. Germline assignment: CDR1 LGHNA and CDR2 YSLEER. DNA of the CDR3: TGCGCCAGCAGCCGGGACAACTATGGCTACACCTTC. The encoded protein is CASSRDNYGYTF.

CDR3 residues: CASSLLQGPHEQYF. The DNA for the CDR3 is TGTGCCAGCAGCTTACTCCAGGGGCCCCACGAGCAGTACTTC. The chain couples TRBV7-8 to TRBJ2-7, with a weak D call TRBD1 (6 bases). Between the trimmed V and J ends, which lost 2 bases and 5 bases, there was a span of 13 bases. Germline loops: CDR1 SGHVS, CDR2 FQNEAQ. The CDR3 has 14 residues.

This rearrangement joins TRBV10-3 to TRBJ2-2, with D perhaps matching TRBD1 (5 bases). This CDR3 region has 13 residues. Germline V gives CDR1 ENHRY, CDR2 SYGVKD. Between the trimmed V and J ends, which lost 6 bases and 1 base, there was a span of 6 bases. The CDR3 spells CAIRDKNTGELFF. CDR3 bases: TGTGCCATCAGGGACAAGAACACCGGGGAGCTGTTTTTT.

The gene calls are TRBV5-1 and TRBJ2-7, with 8 nucleotides matching TRBD1. The V gene's germline CDR1 is SGHRS and CDR2 YFSETQ. The V gene end was trimmed by 0 bases and the J gene end by 7 bases; junction bases not matched to a gene: 3. The CDR3 contains 13 residues. CDR3 DNA sequence: TGCGCCAGCAGCTTGGCGCAGGGGGCTGAGCAGTACTTC. This sequence encodes CASSLAQGAEQYF.

The rearrangement uses TRBV2 and TRBJ1-2, with D perhaps TRBD1 (5 bases). Trimming shortened V by 0 bases and J by 8 bases, and 19 bases separated the two germline ends. This CDR3 has 16 residues. CDR1 is SNHLY and CDR2 is FYNNEI in the germline V gene. CDR3 sequence reads: CASSEAEPGRGGGYTF. Here the CDR3 DNA reads TGTGCCAGCAGTGAAGCGGAGCCGGGAAGGGGCGGCGGCTACACCTTC.

The chain uses TRBV7-8 and TRBJ2-7; TRBD2 is a possible D gene (6 bases). V was cut by 1 base and J by 4 bases, with 8 bases left in between. The germline CDR1 and CDR2 sequences are SGHVS and FQNEAQ. The CDR3 contains 13 residues. The CDR3 nucleotides read TGTGCCAGCAGCTTAGTCCGGGGGTACGAGCAGTACTTC. Its protein product is CASSLVRGYEQYF. The entire variable domain, with the rest obtained from reference TRBV7-8 and TRBJ2-7, is as follows: GAGVSQSPRYKVAKRGQDVALRCDPISGHVSLFWYQQALGQGPEFLTYFQNEAQLDKSGLPSDRFFAERPEGSVSTLKIQRTQQEDSAVYLCASSLVRGYEQYFGPGTRLTVT.

This chain joins TRBV5-6 and TRBJ2-1; 12 nucleotides match TRBD1. With V trimmed by 4 bases and J by 8 bases, 7 bases remained unmatched. The germline gives CDR1 SGHDT, CDR2 YYEEEE. The CDR3 loop spans 15 amino acids. CDR3 nucleotides: TGTGCCAGCAGCAGGGACAGGGGGCTTGGAGATGAGCAGTTCTTC. Translating gives CASSRDRGLGDEQFF.

The J gene is TRBJ2-4, the V gene TRBV18, with a tentative D call TRBD2 (5 bases). This CDR3 is 17 amino acids long. Looked up from germline, CDR1 is KGHSH and CDR2 is LQKENI. With 2 bases removed from V and 0 bases from J, the gap between germline ends came to 14 bases. CDR3 coding DNA: TGTGCCAGCTCACCATTCCGGGATAGAGAAGCCAAAAACATTCAGTACTTC. Translating it yields CASSPFRDREAKNIQYF.

The rearrangement joins TRBV6-5 to TRBJ2-2, with D uncertain. Germline lookup yields CDR1 MNHEY and CDR2 SVGAGI. V shed 0 bases and J shed 4 bases, with 3 bases lying between them. The length of the CDR3 is 13 residues. The CDR3 spells CASSYSSTGELFF. Written as DNA, the CDR3 is TGTGCCAGCAGTTACTCGAGCACCGGGGAGCTGTTTTTT.

This clone has more than one count but fewer than ten. The rearrangement uses TRBV10-3 and TRBJ1-5; 8 nucleotides agree with TRBD1. Trimming at V came to 10 bases and at J to 7 bases, leaving 12 bases not matched to a gene. The CDR3 has 14 amino acids. Germline assignment: CDR1 ENHRY and CDR2 SYGVKD. CDR3: CASRQWTGQQPQHF. As DNA, the CDR3 is TGTGCCAGCAGACAATGGACAGGGCAACAGCCCCAGCATTTT.

A few counts support this clone. The gene calls are TRBV2 and TRBJ2-3; possibly TRBD2 for D (6 bases). Trimming took off 8 bases at V and 2 bases at J, with 11 bases between the two ends. The V gene's germline CDR1 is SNHLY and CDR2 FYNNEI. The CDR3 spans 13 residues. This CDR3 reads CASAGPSTDTQYF. CDR3 nucleotide sequence: TGTGCCAGCGCGGGGCCTTCCACAGATACGCAGTATTTT.

The chain couples TRBV11-2 to TRBJ2-3; 7 bases map to TRBD2. Looked up from germline, CDR1 is SGHAT and CDR2 is FQNNGV. The CDR3 sequence is 17 residues long. The J segment lost 5 bases and the V segment lost 4 bases, leaving 15 bases of the junction unmatched. The CDR3 DNA sequence: TGTGCCAGCAGCTCCCAGACTAGCCTAAGGACCGGAGATACGCAGTATTTT. Translation gives CASSSQTSLRTGDTQYF. Complete variable domain (other parts from reference TRBV11-2 and TRBJ2-3): EAGVAQSPRYKIIEKRQSVAFWCNPISGHATLYWYQQILGQGPKLLIQFQNNGVVDDSQLPKDRFSAERLKGVDSTLKIQPAKLEDSAVYLCASSSQTSLRTGDTQYFGPGTRLTVL.

The chain combines TRBV4-1 with TRBJ2-3, with D possibly matching TRBD2 (6 bases). The ends were cut back, 0 bases at V and 2 bases at J, with 15 bases in the middle. The CDR3 runs to 17 residues. Germline V gene sequence: CDR1 MGHRA, CDR2 YSYEKL. The CDR3 DNA follows: TGCGCCAGCAGCCAAGAGGGCCGCGGGGCTCCCACAGATACGCAGTATTTT. Amino acids: CASSQEGRGAPTDTQYF.

This clone turned up a few times. V and J are TRBV19 and TRBJ1-5, with D unclear. V lost 7 bases and J lost 7, with 11 bases in between. Germline CDR1 and CDR2: LNHDA and SQIVND (reference sequence). The CDR3 has 12 amino acids. CDR3 region: CASTRLGQPQHF. For the CDR3, the DNA is TGTGCCAGTACCCGGCTGGGGCAGCCCCAGCATTTT.

The chain carries TRBV7-9 and TRBJ1-1, with D hard to call. The V gene lost 2 bases and the J gene lost 3 bases, with 7 bases spanning the gap. The CDR3 runs to 13 residues. Germline loops: CDR1 SEHNR, CDR2 FQNEAQ (reference sequence). CDR3 sequence reads: CASSLRVDTEAFF. Here the CDR3 DNA reads TGTGCCAGCAGCTTAAGGGTGGACACTGAAGCTTTCTTT.

This clone was counted at least ten times. V is TRBV18 and J is TRBJ1-6, with D unclear. The length of the CDR3 is 15 residues. With 8 bases removed from V and 3 bases from J, the gap between germline ends came to 14 bases. CDR1 KGHSH and CDR2 LQKENI come from the germline V gene. CDR3 amino acids: CASTETGNYNSPLHF. CDR3 in DNA: TGTGCCAGCACGGAAACGGGGAACTATAATTCACCCCTCCACTTT.

This clone was recorded a few times. The chain has TRBV5-1 and TRBJ2-1; the D is unclear. This CDR3 has 13 residues. The germline V gene encodes CDR1 SGHRS and CDR2 YFSETQ. The V and J ends lost 1 base and 5 bases respectively, with 7 bases between them. This CDR3 is CASSLFGDNEQFF. As DNA, the CDR3 is TGCGCCAGCAGCTTGTTTGGGGACAATGAGCAGTTCTTC.

The chain employs TRBV29-1 and TRBJ2-7; 9 bases align to TRBD1. With 0 bases clipped from V and 5 bases from J, the junction kept 8 bases outside the gene matches. Germline loops: CDR1 SQVTM, CDR2 ANQGSEA. The CDR3 runs to 15 residues. Written as DNA, the CDR3 is TGCAGCGTTGAAGATGGACAGGGGATTAGGGACGAGCAGTACTTC. Encoded protein: CSVEDGQGIRDEQYF.

This clone occurred a few times. V is TRBV10-3 and J is TRBJ1-2, with 11 bases that match TRBD1. The J segment lost 4 bases and the V segment lost 2 bases, leaving 3 bases of the junction unmatched. From germline, CDR1 is ENHRY and CDR2 SYGVKD. CDR3 length: 15 residues. The CDR3 loop is CAISEGQGASYGYTF. Here the CDR3 DNA reads TGTGCCATCAGTGAGGGACAGGGGGCCAGCTATGGCTACACCTTC.

Details on this clone: The same CDR3 is also encoded by other DNA sequences in this sample. The gene calls are TRBV13 and TRBJ1-1; D call uncertain. The germline gives CDR1 PRHDT, CDR2 FYEKMQ (reference sequence). This CDR3 is built from 14 residues. V was trimmed by 3 bases and J by 3 bases, leaving 11 bases between them. The CDR3 spells CASSLGGRDTEAFF. Written as DNA, the CDR3 is TGTGCCAGCAGCTTGGGCGGGAGGGACACTGAAGCTTTCTTT. Variable domain in full (rest from reference TRBV13 and TRBJ1-1): AAGVIQSPRHLIKEKRETATLKCYPIPRHDTVYWYQQGPGQDPQFLISFYEKMQSDKGSIPDRFSAQQFSDYHSELNMSSLELGDSALYFCASSLGGRDTEAFFGQGTRLTVV.

This clone was seen a few times. The same CDR3 is also encoded by other DNA sequences in this sample. The CDR3 region is CSVQGANTEAFF. The DNA for the CDR3 is TGCAGCGTACAGGGGGCGAACACTGAAGCTTTCTTT. The rearrangement links TRBV29-1 to TRBJ1-1; 9 positions agree with TRBD1. Germline trimming cut 6 bases from V and 1 base from J; bases unmatched to any gene: 0. The CDR3 is 12 amino acids. CDR1 and CDR2 from the germline V gene are SQVTM and ANQGSEA.

This clone has only a few counts. The V call is TRBV7-9, the J call TRBJ1-1; no clear D gene. Trimming pared 3 bases from V and 4 bases from J, leaving 15 bases between. The germline V gene has CDR1 SEHNR and CDR2 FQNEAQ (reference sequence). The CDR3 has 15 residues. CDR3 in amino acids: CASSFGRSLGTEAFF. The CDR3 DNA follows: TGTGCCAGCAGCTTCGGCAGGTCCCTCGGCACTGAAGCTTTCTTT.

The V call is TRBV9, the J call TRBJ1-1, with 7 bases identical to TRBD1. The CDR3 runs 15 residues. Trimming took 4 bases from V and 2 from J; bases not matched to a gene: 8. Germline loops: CDR1 SGDLS, CDR2 YYNGEE. The DNA for the CDR3 is TGTGCCAGCAGCACAGGGGACTTGCTTAACACTGAAGCTTTCTTT. As protein: CASSTGDLLNTEAFF.

This clone was picked up a small number of times. The chain has TRBV7-9 and TRBJ2-3; the D gene is possibly TRBD1 (5 bases). Per germline, CDR1 SEHNR and CDR2 FQNEAQ (reference sequence). Between the trimmed V and J ends, which lost 5 bases and 4 bases, there was a span of 7 bases. This CDR3 contains 12 residues. Written as DNA, the CDR3 is TGTGCCAGCAGCCTGGGGCCAGATACGCAGTATTTT. Translated, it gives CASSLGPDTQYF.